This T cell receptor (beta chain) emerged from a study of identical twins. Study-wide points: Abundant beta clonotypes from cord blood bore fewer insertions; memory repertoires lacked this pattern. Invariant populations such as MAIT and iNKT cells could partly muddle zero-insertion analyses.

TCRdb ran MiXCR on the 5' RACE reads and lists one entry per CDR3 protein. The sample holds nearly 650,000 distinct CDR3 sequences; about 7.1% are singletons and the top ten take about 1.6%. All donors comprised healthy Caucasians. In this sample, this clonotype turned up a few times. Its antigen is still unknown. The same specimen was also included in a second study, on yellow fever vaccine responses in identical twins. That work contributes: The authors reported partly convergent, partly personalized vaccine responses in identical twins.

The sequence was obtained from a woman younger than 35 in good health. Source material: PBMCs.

The CDR3 protein is CASSPRLAGGPLAQYF. The CDR3 coding sequence is TGTGCCAGCAGCCCACGACTAGCGGGAGGGCCTCTGGCCCAGTACTTC. The chain uses TRBV7-7 and TRBJ2-5; 14 positions match TRBD2. CDR3 length: 16 amino acids. The germline V gene has CDR1 SSHAT and CDR2 FNYEAQ (reference sequence). The junction had 11 bases not matched to a gene; V was cut back by 5 bases and J by 9 bases.